The 25 T cell receptor beta chains presented below share a single source sample, sequenced in a study of early T cells in non-severe SARS-CoV-2 infection. TCRdb recomputed calls from the 5' RACE reads with MiXCR, one row per CDR3 protein. The sample records tens of thousands of distinct CDR3 sequences, 9.3% being singletons. The sequenced sample was whole blood. The receptor set was obtained from an adult who was a healthcare worker with PCR-confirmed SARS-CoV-2 infection or an uninfected control (not recorded which).

This clonotype was found a few times. The chain recombines TRBV11-1 with TRBJ2-1, with 8 bases that match TRBD2. The V gene's germline CDR1 is SGHAT and CDR2 FQDESV (reference sequence). The CDR3 consists of 16 residues. The ends lost 5 bases at V and 8 bases at J; junction bases unmatched: 14. The CDR3 is CASSHSGTSFSHEQFF. In nucleotides, the CDR3 is TGTGCCAGCAGCCATAGCGGGACTAGTTTCTCTCATGAGCAGTTCTTC. Looking up the rest from reference TRBV11-1 and TRBJ2-1 gives the full variable domain: EAEVAQSPRYKITEKSQAVAFWCDPISGHATLYWYRQILGQGPELLVQFQDESVVDDSQLPKDRFSAERLKGVDSTLKIQPAELGDSAMYLCASSHSGTSFSHEQFFGPGTRLTVL.

The chain has TRBV3-1 and TRBJ1-2; the D gene is possibly TRBD1 (5 bases). Germline lookup yields CDR1 LGHDT and CDR2 YNNKEL (reference sequence). V was clipped by 5 bases and J by 6 bases, with 16 bases between them. The CDR3 consists of 14 residues. The CDR3 here is CASSGHLLPDGYTF. The CDR3 region has the DNA TGTGCCAGCAGCGGACACCTTTTACCGGATGGCTACACCTTC. Using reference TRBV3-1 and TRBJ1-2 for the parts outside the CDR3, the full variable domain is DTAVSQTPKYLVTQMGNDKSIKCEQNLGHDTMYWYKQDSKKFLKIMFSYNNKELIINETVPNRFSPKSPDKAHLNLHINSLELGDSAVYFCASSGHLLPDGYTFGSGTRLTVV.

This clonotype occurred a few times. V is TRBV7-2 and J is TRBJ2-2; 7 bases line up with TRBD2. V shed 4 bases, J shed 2 bases, and the junction held 7 bases outside the gene matches. This CDR3 spans 16 amino acids. Per the germline V gene, CDR1 is SGHTA and CDR2 is FQGNSA. The CDR3 DNA is TGTGCCAGCAGCTCCCTCCGACTAGCAAACACCGGGGAGCTGTTTTTT. Amino acid sequence: CASSSLRLANTGELFF.

This clonotype appeared many times. This chain connects TRBV27 to TRBJ1-1, with 9 bases identical to TRBD1. The germline V gene encodes CDR1 MNHEY and CDR2 SMNVEV (reference sequence). The CDR3 totals 13 residues. The ends lost 6 bases at V and 7 bases at J; junction bases unmatched: 6. The DNA of the CDR3 is TGTGCCAGCAGGACAGGGGGAACGAGTGAAGCTTTCTTT. It encodes CASRTGGTSEAFF.

This clonotype was counted ten times or more. CDR3 bases: TGTGCCAGCAGTTTACGGGCGGGGTACACCGGGGAGCTGTTTTTT. This encodes CASSLRAGYTGELFF. V usage is TRBV12-3 or TRBV12-4 and J usage is TRBJ2-2, with D perhaps matching TRBD2 (6 bases). With 2 bases removed from V and 3 bases from J, the gap between germline ends came to 10 bases. The CDR3 consists of 15 residues.

Ten or more counts support this clonotype. The V and J genes are TRBV29-1 and TRBJ1-5; D uncertain. Per the germline V gene, CDR1 is SQVTM and CDR2 is ANQGSEA. Between the trimmed V and J ends, which lost 6 bases and 0 bases, there was a span of 15 bases. The CDR3 covers 15 residues. CDR3 amino acids: CSVLVGPDSNQPQHF. The CDR3 DNA reads as TGCAGCGTCCTGGTAGGACCGGATAGCAATCAGCCCCAGCATTTT.

This clonotype turned up a few times. The chain couples TRBV4-1 to TRBJ2-1, with 9 nucleotides matching TRBD1. Looked up from germline, CDR1 is MGHRA and CDR2 is YSYEKL. Trimming removed 4 bases from V and 5 bases from J; junction bases left unmatched: 6. The CDR3 has 15 residues. In nucleotides, the CDR3 is TGCGCCAGCAGCCCGAGTGGACAGGGGAACAATGAGCAGTTCTTC. Its translation: CASSPSGQGNNEQFF.

A few counts support this clonotype. The V gene is TRBV7-9, the J gene TRBJ1-1; possible D gene TRBD1, 5 bases. V shed 3 bases and J shed 2 bases, with 16 bases lying between them. The germline V gene has CDR1 SEHNR and CDR2 FQNEAQ (reference sequence). The CDR3 covers 16 residues. CDR3 nucleotide sequence: TGTGCCAGCAGCTTCCGACCTGGGGACGGAAACACTGAAGCTTTCTTT. It yields the protein CASSFRPGDGNTEAFF.

This clonotype was seen only a few times. V usage is TRBV20-1 and J usage is TRBJ1-2; TRBD1 matches at 7 bases. Losses at the gene ends were 0 bases for V and 4 bases for J; bases not matched to a gene: 5. The CDR3 contains 14 residues. Germline loops: CDR1 DFQATT, CDR2 SNEGSKA (reference sequence). CDR3 DNA: TGCAGTGCTAGAGATACAGGGGCGGGCTATGGCTACACCTTC. It translates to CSARDTGAGYGYTF.

This clonotype was detected ten times or more. V is TRBV27 and J is TRBJ1-2; 9 nucleotides match TRBD1. Germline V gene data show CDR1 as MNHEY and CDR2 as SMNVEV (reference sequence). This CDR3 region has 14 residues. Trimming cost V 6 bases and J 8 bases; bases outside gene matches: 10. The CDR3 region is CASRLQGALSGYTF. CDR3 sequence (DNA): TGTGCCAGCAGGCTACAGGGGGCTCTCAGCGGCTACACCTTC.

This clonotype was observed many times. This chain uses TRBV10-3 with TRBJ1-2, with a weak D call TRBD1 (6 bases). Per the germline V gene, CDR1 is ENHRY and CDR2 is SYGVKD. This CDR3 region has 12 residues. The V end was cut by 10 bases, the J end by 3 bases, with 12 bases between. The CDR3, as DNA: TGTGCCAACGGGGGGGCCGACTATGGCTACACCTTC. Encoded protein: CANGGADYGYTF.

V is TRBV5-4 and J is TRBJ2-7; TRBD2 aligns across 8 bases. The CDR3 extends over 15 amino acids. Germline assignment: CDR1 SGHNT and CDR2 YYREEE (reference sequence). J gave up 2 bases and V 4 bases, and 8 bases lay outside the gene matches. CDR3 sequence (DNA): TGTGCCAGCAGCCTCGCCGGGACTAGAGCCTACGAGCAGTACTTC. Translating it yields CASSLAGTRAYEQYF.

This clonotype showed up just a few times. The V call is TRBV5-1, the J call TRBJ2-3, with TRBD2 as a possible D gene (5 bases). V was trimmed by 0 bases and J by 1 base, leaving 9 bases between them. This CDR3 contains 15 residues. CDR1 is SGHRS, CDR2 YFSETQ, per germline. The CDR3, as DNA: TGCGCCAGCAGCTTGGAAGGTAGCGGCACAGATACGCAGTATTTT. This sequence encodes CASSLEGSGTDTQYF.

At least ten counts were recorded for this clonotype. V usage is TRBV7-9 and J usage is TRBJ1-2; no reliable D call. The CDR3 has 14 amino acids. The ends were cut back, 6 bases at V and 7 bases at J, with 18 bases in the middle. Germline CDR1 SEHNR, CDR2 FQNEAQ (reference sequence). This CDR3 is CASRPPHSRGGYTF. The DNA of the CDR3 is TGTGCCAGCAGACCGCCCCACAGCCGGGGTGGCTACACCTTC.

This clonotype was detected a few times. The CDR3 region has the DNA TGTGCCAGCAGCGACCGGGCTACCACAGATACGCAGTATTTT. Its protein is CASSDRATTDTQYF. The chain couples TRBV9 to TRBJ2-3; no reliable D call. Germline V gene data show CDR1 as SGDLS and CDR2 as YYNGEE. V dropped 3 bases and J dropped 2 bases, with 10 bases sitting between them. CDR3 length: 14 residues.

V gene TRBV6-1 combines with J gene TRBJ2-3; TRBD2 matches at 9 bases. The CDR3 extends over 12 amino acids. From germline, CDR1 is MNHNS and CDR2 SASEGT. The V gene end was trimmed by 9 bases and the J gene end by 9 bases; junction bases not matched to a gene: 7. The CDR3 nucleotides are TGTGCCAGTCTAGCGGGGATTGGGACGCAGTATTTT. Its protein product is CASLAGIGTQYF.

This clonotype was detected a few times. This chain connects TRBV5-1 to TRBJ2-5; 8 bases align to TRBD2. Germline V gene sequence: CDR1 SGHRS, CDR2 YFSETQ. This CDR3 spans 16 amino acids. V was clipped by 1 base and J by 1 base; unmatched bases: 6. This chain's CDR3 is CASSLWETSGQETQYF. CDR3 in DNA: TGCGCCAGCAGCTTGTGGGAAACTAGCGGCCAAGAGACCCAGTACTTC.

This clonotype was counted a few times. The gene calls are TRBV7-8 and TRBJ1-1, with D perhaps matching TRBD1 (5 bases). Germline V gene lookup returns CDR1 SGHVS and CDR2 FQNEAQ. The CDR3 is 14 amino acids. Trimming left V 1 base short and J 5 bases short, with 11 bases between. CDR3 nucleotide sequence: TGTGCCAGCAGCTTAGGGACACCAGTAACTGAAGCTTTCTTT. It specifies CASSLGTPVTEAFF. The whole variable domain, remainder taken from reference TRBV7-8 and TRBJ1-1, is GAGVSQSPRYKVAKRGQDVALRCDPISGHVSLFWYQQALGQGPEFLTYFQNEAQLDKSGLPSDRFFAERPEGSVSTLKIQRTQQEDSAVYLCASSLGTPVTEAFFGQGTRLTVV.

This clonotype has at least ten counts. This chain connects TRBV7-9 to TRBJ1-1, with 7 positions matching TRBD1. V was clipped by 7 bases and J by 5 bases; unmatched bases: 7. Germline V lookup: CDR1 SEHNR, CDR2 FQNEAQ (reference sequence). The CDR3 length is 13 residues. CDR3 nucleotide sequence: TGTGCCAGCACCCTAGGGGGCCTAACTGAAGCTTTCTTT. Its protein is CASTLGGLTEAFF.

The chain is built from TRBV14 and TRBJ1-1, with D hard to call. V lost 0 bases and J 8 bases, leaving 10 bases between the germline ends. Germline assignment: CDR1 SGHDN and CDR2 FVKESK. The CDR3 covers 13 residues. In DNA form, the CDR3 reads TGTGCCAGCAGCCAAGAAGGGATTAGAGAAGCTTTCTTT. Translating gives CASSQEGIREAFF.

This clonotype has a count of ten or more. The chain employs TRBV20-1 and TRBJ1-1, with D perhaps matching TRBD1 (5 bases). The V and J ends lost 4 bases and 5 bases respectively, with 14 bases between them. CDR3 length: 13 residues. Germline lookup yields CDR1 DFQATT and CDR2 SNEGSKA (reference sequence). Here the CDR3 DNA reads TGCAGTGCTACCAGGGTGGACGGGACTGAAGCTTTCTTT. It yields the protein CSATRVDGTEAFF.

A few counts support this clonotype. This chain uses TRBV6-1 with TRBJ1-2; no clear D gene. Trimming left V 0 bases short and J 4 bases short, with 9 bases between. The germline V gene has CDR1 MNHNS and CDR2 SASEGT. CDR3 length equals 14 residues. CDR3 sequence reads: CASSEAAVAYGYTF. DNA for the CDR3: TGTGCCAGCAGTGAAGCCGCAGTGGCCTATGGCTACACCTTC.

This sequence joins TRBV2 and TRBJ1-1; no clear D gene. Trimming left V 4 bases short and J 4 bases short, with 10 bases between. This CDR3 has 13 amino acids. Germline values: CDR1 SNHLY, CDR2 FYNNEI. CDR3 sequence: CASSGTYGTEAFF. The CDR3 DNA is TGTGCCAGCAGTGGGACGTACGGCACTGAAGCTTTCTTT. Full variable domain (remainder filled in from reference TRBV2 and TRBJ1-1): EPEVTQTPSHQVTQMGQEVILRCVPISNHLYFYWYRQILGQKVEFLVSFYNNEISEKSEIFDDQFSVERPDGSNFTLKIRSTKLEDSAMYFCASSGTYGTEAFFGQGTRLTVV.

This clonotype was counted between two and nine times. The chain employs TRBV30 and TRBJ2-7, with unresolved D. Germline CDR1 and CDR2: GTSNPN and SVGIG (reference sequence). The CDR3 consists of 11 residues. Trimming stripped 6 bases from V and 3 bases from J, with 9 bases between. The CDR3 sequence: CACQTVYEQYF. CDR3 nucleotide sequence: TGTGCCTGTCAAACAGTCTACGAGCAGTACTTC.

There are a few counts of this clonotype. The chain employs TRBV20-1 and TRBJ2-7; D may be TRBD2 (5 bases). The V gene lost 6 bases and the J gene lost 2 bases, with 20 bases spanning the gap. The CDR3 spans 15 residues. From germline, CDR1 is DFQATT and CDR2 SNEGSKA (reference sequence). The CDR3 nucleotides are TGCAGTGCCCGACATCCTCAACTAGGGCCCTACGAGCAGTACTTC. As protein: CSARHPQLGPYEQYF.